Sequencing of this T cell receptor beta chain was carried out in a study of identical twins. Trimming removed 6 bases from V and 6 bases from J; junction bases left unmatched: 3. This CDR3 has 13 residues. CDR1 is SNHLY and CDR2 is FYNNEI in the germline V gene. This clonotype turned up a few times. Each CDR3 protein is one row after TCRdb ran MiXCR on the 5' RACE reads. The sample shows some 560,000 distinct CDR3 sequences, 7.5% to 10% of them seen only once. These same records also appear under a second study, on yellow fever vaccine responses in identical twins.

The sequenced material came from PBMCs. The rearrangement links TRBV2 to TRBJ2-2; 8 bases agree with TRBD1. This sequence was found in a woman younger than 35 in good health. For the CDR3, the DNA is TGTGCCAGCAGAACAGGGGGGCCCGGGGAGCTGTTTTTT. This encodes CASRTGGPGELFF.